This T cell receptor beta chain was captured by sequencing in a study of T-cell reconstitution after alpha-beta-depleted transplantation in children (TCRdb year 2016). A note on the overall study: T-cell immune reconstitution after TCRalphabeta/CD19-depleted allogeneic hematopoietic cell transplantation in children was quantitatively tracked in the study by means of TCR repertoire profiling.

From the germline V gene, CDR1 is MNHNS and CDR2 is SASEGT. For this chain, trimming is 1 base at the V end and 4 bases at the J end, and the number of junction bases without a gene match is 2. The CDR3 holds 14 amino acids from the cysteine to the phenylalanine. Of all the DNA, just the CDR3 is kept, 42 bases in frame from base 1. Many counts were recorded for this clonotype. No cognate antigen has been identified for it. No much larger clone exists at a distance of one base, and base qualities are not known. Receptors were amplified or captured by PCR. The instrument was an Illumina HiSeq 2500. TCR library preparation used molecular barcoding, with unique molecular identifiers applied to normalize quantification of the TCRbeta repertoire. TCRdb trimmed the raw reads at Q25, called clones with MiXCR and kept productive beta chains. Rows with one shared CDR3 protein collapse into an entry with the most common genes and DNA. The sample table lists 500,000 to 600,000 distinct CDR3 sequences, about 30% of them with a count of one. The top ten constitute 2% to 3% of the sample.

Sample: PBMCs from the stem cell graft donor, taken from the stem cell graft. The V and J genes are TRBV6-1 and TRBJ2-7, and TRBD1 matches 9 of the central bases. The TCR originated in a human donor who donated a stem cell graft to a child with aplastic anemia. The CDR3: CASSEGTGAYEQYF. The nucleotide sequence is TGTGCCAGCAGTGAAGGGACAGGGGCTTACGAGCAGTACTTC.